What follows are 4 T cell receptor beta chains derived from one specimen sequenced in a study of cytomegalovirus exposure and HLA in healthy donors. The PCR had 60 Vbeta and 13 Jbeta primers. Clones were sequenced by immunoSEQ multiplex PCR, and TCRdb holds only the in-frame ones, with some missing. The sample lists about 160,000 clones, approximately 82% occurring once. Sequencing was done on a sample of PBMCs. The origin of the receptors is a male donor in good health and CMV-seronegative.

This clone has just a few counts. The chain combines TRBV19 with TRBJ2-7; 10 bases map to TRBD1. This CDR3 is 14 amino acids long. V gave up 4 bases and J gave up 6 bases; unmatched junction bases: 6. From germline, CDR1 is LNHDA and CDR2 SQIVND (reference sequence). In nucleotides, the CDR3 is TGTGCCAGTAGTACCGGGACAGGGGTCGGCGAGCAGTACTTC. It specifies CASSTGTGVGEQYF.

This chain uses TRBV29-1 with TRBJ2-7, with a possible D match to TRBD1 (6 bases). Germline lookup yields CDR1 SQVTM and CDR2 ANQGSEA. The CDR3 consists of 13 residues. V lost 5 bases to trimming and J lost 5 bases, with 16 bases between them. CDR3 region: CSVITGSRHEQYF. The DNA for the CDR3 is TGCAGCGTTATCACAGGGAGTAGGCACGAGCAGTACTTC.

The chain recombines TRBV2 with TRBJ2-5; TRBD2 agrees at 9 bases. The CDR3 length is 17 residues. Germline V CDR1 and CDR2: SNHLY, FYNNEI. The junction had 15 bases not matched to a gene; V was cut back by 6 bases and J by 4 bases. Here the CDR3 DNA reads TGTGCCAGCAGCGGGACAGCGGGAGGAGGGTCCATAGAGACCCAGTACTTC. Its translation: CASSGTAGGGSIETQYF.

The genes are TRBV7-6 and TRBJ2-2; no reliable D call. This CDR3 has 18 residues. Germline CDR1 and CDR2: SGHVS and FNYEAQ. The V end was cut by 2 bases, the J end by 1 base, with 17 bases between. CDR3 in DNA: TGTGCCAGCAGCTTAATACGCGGAGTTTGGCTGAACACCGGGGAGCTGTTTTTT. Amino acid sequence: CASSLIRGVWLNTGELFF.